The sequence of this TCR beta chain was determined in a study of shared clonotypes between healthy human individuals (dated by TCRdb to about 2020). Regarding the complete study: Two women and a few men aged 18 to 49 years were included in the cohort. Per donor, leukapheresis produced somewhere between about 0.94 and 8.9 billion PBMCs. To estimate repertoire size and how much clonotype sharing occurs between individuals, the study deeply sequenced the blood TCR repertoires of several healthy adults. To increase sequencing depth and limit assay-specific biases, different laboratories used diverse techniques to prepare libraries and sequence TCR repertoires. Paper-wide results and their limitations: The genetic and exposure-history diversity represented was limited by the small number of donors. Sampling was limited to blood, and TCR repertoires in tissue likely differ from TCR repertoires in blood. Based on pairwise subsampling, the degree of clonotype sharing among donors was expected to be affected by sequencing depth.

The donors were healthy, HIV-negative adults who had no recently reported acute infections or vaccinations. Every donor was a Caucasian adult living in Nashville, Tennessee, USA. For unsorted samples, 90 million to 95 million PBMCs were counted, and genomic DNA was extracted using the QIAamp DNA Blood Mini kit. Blood was obtained by leukapheresis, after which PBMCs were separated by Ficoll-Histopaque density gradient centrifugation and cryopreserved in liquid nitrogen vapor phase. The CDR3 covers 15 residues, taking in both the cysteine and the phenylalanine. Only the CDR3 portion is preserved as DNA: 45 bases, with reading frame beginning at the first base. V is reduced by 5 bases and J by 6 bases, leaving a spacing of 17 bases between them. The germline V gene supplies CDR1 SGHTA and CDR2 FQGNSA. Using the deep immunoSEQ assay, multiplex PCR amplified TCR CDR3 regions from genomic DNA. Genomic DNA extracted from each cell subset was distributed evenly over all wells of several immunoSEQ 96-well plates, and each plate served as one replicate. For unsorted PBMC, 250 to 350 ng genomic DNA, equal to roughly 32,000 T cell genomes, was loaded into each replicate PCR. Genomic DNA from unsorted PBMC was sequenced over ten immunoSEQ deep assay plates. Purified libraries were measured with a Qubit 3.0 fluorometer, size-checked on a Bioanalyzer 2100, and measured again with the KAPA Library Quantification kit. Every immunoSEQ 96-well plate was sequenced on a separate single-read 150-cycle Illumina NextSeq 550 flow cell. The published analysis was carried out like this. The immunoSEQ output contained only junctional sequences without quality scores, so filtering could not match that applied to full-length reads. Sequences were annotated with PyIR, a Python wrapper for IgBLAST v1.9, and V/J genes and CDR3 were assigned using IMGT germline references. Any read was removed if the V/J assignment was weak (E-value above 1e-6), the CDR3 was missing, or the read contained stop codons, out-of-frame junctions, or ambiguous translated residues. V3J clonotypes were defined as sequences sharing an identical inferred V gene, J gene, and CDR3 amino acid sequence. Percentage overlap between repertoires was calculated by dividing the number of shared unique clonotypes by the size of the smaller repertoire. Richness of each repertoire was evaluated using RTK rarefaction, the Chao1 estimator, and Recon v2.1 estimates of unobserved clonotypes. TCRdb mirrors the immuneACCESS table, restricted to in-frame sequences. Some clones are absent from its copies; in checked studies, under half trace to an unresolved V gene, and the reason for the others is unknown. V and J calls and clone size are as listed in that table; D and trimming were resolved from the DNA. The sample table lists fewer than 650,000 clones, over 65% of them with a count of one. The ten largest clones take up approximately 12% of the sample.

In regard to this clone: The target of this receptor is not known. No much larger clonotype is one base removed from it; base qualities were not supplied.

Sequenced material: PBMCs. The receptor was derived from a woman in her forties in good health. Some clones in this sample may be carry-over from other donors' samples. The chain uses TRBV7-2 and TRBJ2-1, with no D gene named confidently. The CDR3 region has the sequence CASSPRLLEFNEQFF. The nucleotide sequence reads as follows: TGTGCCAGCAGCCCCCGACTTCTGGAATTCAATGAGCAGTTCTTC.